The 13 T cell receptor beta chains reported below all come from one sample, sequenced in a study of cytomegalovirus exposure and HLA in healthy donors. With 60 Vbeta and 13 Jbeta primers, the PCR was carried out. Sequencing was performed with immunoSEQ multiplex PCR; in TCRdb, only in-frame clones are kept and a portion is missing. The data hold just under 250,000 clones, with about 80% observed a single time. The source material was PBMCs. These receptors all stem from a middle-aged woman in good health and CMV-seropositive.

The V call is TRBV7-3, the J call TRBJ1-5, with a tentative D call TRBD1 (5 bases). Trimming removed 8 bases at V and 13 bases at J, with 15 bases between. This CDR3 is built from 11 residues. From germline, CDR1 is SGHTA and CDR2 FQGTGA. The CDR3 loop reads CASGEWDFQHF. The CDR3 DNA reads as TGTGCCAGCGGAGAATGGGACTTTCAGCATTTT.

Comment on this clone: At one boundary the junction diverges from the germline segment, which might be a read error. The chain uses TRBV20-1 and TRBJ2-1, with 9 positions matching TRBD1. Germline V gives CDR1 DFQATT, CDR2 SNEGSKA (reference sequence). The CDR3 extends over 11 amino acids. The CDR3 nucleotides are TGCAGTGCTTATGTAAAGGGACAGGGTGTCTTC. Protein: CSAYVKGQGVF.

This chain links TRBV25-1 with TRBJ2-7; maybe TRBD1 (6 bases). CDR1 and CDR2 (germline): MGHDK, SYGVNS. The CDR3 runs 14 residues. The ends were cut back, 4 bases at V and 0 bases at J, with 10 bases in the middle. The CDR3, as DNA: TGTGCCAGCAGTGCCCAGGGGCTCTCCTACGAGCAGTACTTC. Amino acid sequence: CASSAQGLSYEQYF.

This clone appeared once. The V and J genes are TRBV6-1 and TRBJ1-2; D is possibly TRBD1 (6 bases). The V gene's germline CDR1 is MNHNS and CDR2 SASEGT. V dropped 6 bases and J dropped 4 bases, with 18 bases sitting between them. This CDR3 is built from 15 residues. The chain's CDR3 is CASRHPIRGSYGYTF. The CDR3 DNA reads as TGTGCCAGCAGACATCCTATCAGGGGATCCTATGGCTACACCTTC.

This chain uses TRBV20-1 with TRBJ1-2, with 8 bases that match TRBD1. The CDR3 loop spans 11 amino acids. Trimming took 8 bases from V and 8 from J; bases not matched to a gene: 7. CDR1 and CDR2 from the germline V gene are DFQATT and SNEGSKA (reference sequence). As DNA, the CDR3 is TGCAGTCCGACAGGGGTGAAGGGCTACACCTTC. Protein: CSPTGVKGYTF.

This chain connects TRBV11-3 to TRBJ1-1, with 9 bases fitting TRBD1. The CDR3 covers 13 residues. Trimming removed 4 bases from V and 4 bases from J; junction bases left unmatched: 1. Germline V gene sequence: CDR1 SGHNT, CDR2 YENEEA. CDR3 sequence: CASSSDRGTEAFF. The CDR3 DNA is TGTGCCAGCAGCTCGGACAGGGGCACTGAAGCTTTCTTT. The full variable domain, rest sourced from reference TRBV11-3 and TRBJ1-1, is EAGVVQSPRYKIIEKKQPVAFWCNPISGHNTLYWYLQNLGQGPELLIRYENEEAVDDSQLPKDRFSAERLKGVDSTLKIQPAELGDSAVYLCASSSDRGTEAFFGQGTRLTVV.

This chain links TRBV6-6 with TRBJ1-2, with D uncertain. The V and J ends lost 7 bases and 2 bases respectively, with 11 bases between them. Germline values: CDR1 MNHNY, CDR2 SVGAGI (reference sequence). This CDR3 has 13 residues. CDR3 region: CASKPTQNYGYTF. In DNA, the CDR3 is TGTGCCAGCAAGCCAACACAGAACTATGGCTACACCTTC.

The chain couples TRBV29-1 to TRBJ2-2; possibly TRBD1 for D (5 bases). Germline CDR1 reads SQVTM; CDR2 reads ANQGSEA. This CDR3 spans 15 amino acids. The V and J ends lost 7 bases and 6 bases respectively, with 21 bases between them. The CDR3 loop is CSAVGARGLAGELFF. The CDR3 nucleotides read TGCAGCGCAGTAGGGGCTAGGGGTTTAGCCGGGGAGCTGTTTTTT.

This rearrangement joins TRBV10-3 to TRBJ2-1; TRBD2 agrees at 15 bases. V shed 5 bases and J 2 bases; nucleotides not matched to a gene: 10. CDR3 size: 19 residues. Germline CDR1 is ENHRY and CDR2 is SYGVKD. The CDR3 loop reads CAISSFGTSGRITYNEQFF. For the CDR3, the DNA is TGTGCCATCAGTTCATTCGGGACTAGCGGGAGGATCACCTACAATGAGCAGTTCTTC.

This chain connects TRBV10-1 to TRBJ1-4, with D perhaps matching TRBD1 (5 bases). From germline, CDR1 is WNHNN and CDR2 SYGVQD (reference sequence). This CDR3 has 18 amino acids. The germline V and J ends were trimmed by 1 base and 4 bases, with 19 bases remaining between them. CDR3 in amino acids: CASSELVCGHPFNEKLFF. Here the CDR3 DNA reads TGCGCCAGCAGTGAGTTGGTCTGTGGACATCCGTTTAATGAAAAACTGTTTTTT.

The chain recombines TRBV9 with TRBJ2-7; maybe TRBD1 (6 bases). Germline V gene sequence: CDR1 SGDLS, CDR2 YYNGEE. The CDR3 is made up of 15 amino acids. With 4 bases removed from V and 2 bases from J, the gap between germline ends came to 16 bases. CDR3 nucleotides: TGTGCCAGCAGCCCGACAGGAGGAGTAGCCTACGAGCAGTACTTC. It translates to CASSPTGGVAYEQYF.

This chain links TRBV7-8 with TRBJ1-1; 7 nucleotides line up with TRBD1. The CDR3 extends over 15 amino acids. The germline V gene has CDR1 SGHVS and CDR2 FQNEAQ. V lost 1 base, J lost 4 bases, and 6 bases stayed unmatched. CDR3 sequence: CASSLVRGIGTEAFF. CDR3 coding DNA: TGTGCCAGCAGCTTAGTCAGGGGGATCGGCACTGAAGCTTTCTTT.

The CDR3 DNA sequence: TGTGCCAGCAGTTTCAGGGCTCGGGCCTACGAGCAGTACTTC. Its protein product is CASSFRARAYEQYF. The chain joins TRBV27 to TRBJ2-7, with a possible D match to TRBD1 (5 bases). Trimming took off 3 bases at V and 2 bases at J, with 11 bases between the two ends. Germline V CDR1 and CDR2: MNHEY, SMNVEV (reference sequence). The CDR3 is 14 residues long.